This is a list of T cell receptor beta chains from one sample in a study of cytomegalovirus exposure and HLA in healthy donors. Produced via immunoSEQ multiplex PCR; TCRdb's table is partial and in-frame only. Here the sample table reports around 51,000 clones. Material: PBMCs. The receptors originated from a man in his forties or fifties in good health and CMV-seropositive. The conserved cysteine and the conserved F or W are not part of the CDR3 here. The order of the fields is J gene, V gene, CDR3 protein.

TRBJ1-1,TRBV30,AWTQTNTEAF
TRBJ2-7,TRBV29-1,SVQGESYEQY
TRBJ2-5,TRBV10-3,AIFGGGPEETQY
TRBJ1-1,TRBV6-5,ASSSLTGRGAF
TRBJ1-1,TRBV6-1,ASSVWTVNTEAF
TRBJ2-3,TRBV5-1,ASSLPDSDTQY
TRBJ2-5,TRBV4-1,ASSQVAEPGETQY
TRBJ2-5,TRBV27,ASSYSDRPGETQY
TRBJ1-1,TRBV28,ASRLGGGNTEAF
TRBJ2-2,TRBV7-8,ASSSVGGSANTGELF
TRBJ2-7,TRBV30,AWSEGGGMREQY
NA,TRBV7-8,ASSSRGEQY
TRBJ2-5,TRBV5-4,ASSLARLPGQLFSGETQY
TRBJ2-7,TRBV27,ASSSPDSYEQY
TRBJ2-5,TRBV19,ASSIGGQAGETQY
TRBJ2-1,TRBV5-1,ASSLKLAGVYNEQF
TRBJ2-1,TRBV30,AWFRGGSSYNEQF
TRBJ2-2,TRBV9,ASSVGDSTGELF
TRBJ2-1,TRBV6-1,ASSVWSYNEQF
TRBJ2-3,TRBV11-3,ASSLGTSGRDTQY
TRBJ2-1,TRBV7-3,ASSRTGGLLSSYNEQF
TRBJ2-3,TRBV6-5,ASSLLAGAADTQY
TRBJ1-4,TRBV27,ASSLRDRNEKLF
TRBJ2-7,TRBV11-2,ASSVGQTYEQY
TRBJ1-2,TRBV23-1,ASSGGRLDGYT
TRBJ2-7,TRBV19,ASSIALLAGGEQY
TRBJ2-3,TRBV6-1,ASSDMASTDTQY
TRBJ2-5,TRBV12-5,ASGLASGSGGETQY